The T cell receptor beta chain described here comes from a study of T cell repertoires in cytomegalovirus infection. This clonotype was detected a few times. TCRdb reprocessed the reads with MiXCR, giving one entry per CDR3 protein. The sample shows about 180,000 distinct CDR3 sequences, approximately 14% of them seen only once. Germline V gene sequence: CDR1 SQVTM, CDR2 ANQGSEA. This CDR3 has 11 amino acids. Trimming took off 7 bases at V and 6 bases at J, with 13 bases between the two ends. The TCR sequence derives from a human donor in good health (CMV status not recorded). Some clones in this sample may be carry-over from other donors' samples. Sequences were obtained from PBMCs. This chain uses TRBV29-1 with TRBJ2-7; D call uncertain. The CDR3 region is CSGLESGEQYF. The CDR3 DNA reads TGCAGCGGTCTAGAAAGTGGCGAGCAGTACTTC.